This TCR beta chain emerged from a study of cytomegalovirus exposure and HLA in healthy donors. Study summary: The approximately 710 first-cohort repertoires and the approximately 110 validation repertoires shared the same platform, a later analysis reported.

Clones were read by immunoSEQ multiplex PCR, and TCRdb kept only the in-frame ones, dropping some. This sample yields 200,000 or so clones, of which around four fifths are seen a single time; 6% to 9% belongs to the top ten. Study findings and constraints: There were 150 to 200 TCR beta chains listed as cytomegalovirus-associated.

This CDR3 comprises 13 residues. CDR1 SNHLY and CDR2 FYNNEI come from the germline V gene. V lost 8 bases and J 6 bases, leaving 17 bases between the germline ends. Regarding this clone: Its specificity is unknown.

This receptor was obtained from a young man in good health and CMV-seropositive. The sequenced sample consisted of PBMCs. This rearrangement joins TRBV2 to TRBJ2-7, with a tentative D call TRBD1 (6 bases). The DNA of the CDR3 is TGTGCCAGCTTGGGGGCCGCTTCTGGCGAGCAGTACTTC. Translating it yields CASLGAASGEQYF.